A single sample gave rise to the 29 T cell receptor beta chains below, sequenced in a study of T cells in Graves' hyperthyroidism and ophthalmopathy. RNA transcripts served as the template for amplifying TCR beta CDR3 regions. The primer set for the first-round RT-PCR of the TCR CDR3 was HTBI. MiXCR, run by TCRdb on the multiplex PCR reads, gives a single entry per CDR3 protein. Counted here are about 250,000 distinct CDR3 sequences, almost 25% occurring once; the ten biggest clones make up around 40%. The source material was blood. The receptors were gathered from a middle-aged woman with Graves' ophthalmopathy.

This clonotype was observed many times. The chain employs TRBV7-9 and TRBJ2-5; TRBD2 agrees at 15 bases. V was pared by 6 bases and J by 5 bases, with 4 bases of the junction left unmatched. This CDR3 is built from 15 residues. The germline CDR1 and CDR2 sequences are SEHNR and FQNEAQ (reference sequence). The CDR3 DNA reads TGTGCCAGCAGTGGAGGGACTAGCGGGAGGGAGACCCAGTACTTC. Translating gives CASSGGTSGRETQYF.

This clonotype was counted ten times or more. The rearrangement joins TRBV28 to TRBJ2-7, with D perhaps assigned TRBD1 or TRBD2 (5 bases each). The CDR3 totals 14 residues. Trimming took 5 bases from V and 3 from J, leaving 14 bases between them. CDR1 is MDHEN, CDR2 SYDVKM, per germline. CDR3 sequence reads: CASSLPWGSYEQYF. CDR3 bases: TGTGCCAGCAGTCTCCCCTGGGGGAGCTACGAGCAGTACTTC.

The genes are TRBV6-1 and TRBJ1-3; tentatively, D is TRBD1 (6 bases). CDR1 MNHNS and CDR2 SASEGT come from the germline V gene. This CDR3 region has 16 residues. V was pared by 6 bases and J by 4 bases, with 19 bases between. CDR3 residues: CASRQQGRLGGNTIYF. CDR3 DNA: TGTGCCAGCAGACAACAGGGCCGACTAGGCGGAAACACCATATATTTT.

This clonotype was seen only once. Germline is not matched at one junction end, which may reflect a read error. The CDR3 bases are TGTGCCAGCAGTTTCCCGAGCGCCGATCAGCCCCAGCTTTTT. Translating gives CASSFPSADQPQLF. The chain uses TRBV27 and TRBJ1-5; the D is unclear. The CDR3 runs 14 residues. The germline gives CDR1 MNHEY, CDR2 SMNVEV (reference sequence).

This clonotype has ten or more counts. Mismatch with germline at one junction end may stem from a read error. This chain links TRBV6-1 with TRBJ1-5; D is undetermined. The CDR3 sequence is 13 residues long. Germline lookup yields CDR1 MNHNS and CDR2 SASEGT. The CDR3 region has the DNA TGTGCCAGCACTGAAAATAGCAATCAGCCCCAGCATTTT. Translation gives CASTENSNQPQHF.

This clonotype was seen repeatedly, ten times or more. The chain carries TRBV2 and TRBJ2-5, with 7 bases fitting TRBD1. This CDR3 is 14 amino acids long. From germline, CDR1 is SNHLY and CDR2 FYNNEI. With V trimmed by 5 bases and J by 2 bases, 5 bases remained unmatched. For the CDR3, the DNA is TGTGCCAGCAGTAGGGACAGCCAGCAAGAGACCCAGTACTTC. It is translated as CASSRDSQQETQYF.

This chain connects TRBV15 to TRBJ2-5; 7 nucleotides match TRBD1. Per germline, CDR1 LNHNV and CDR2 YYDKDF (reference sequence). Trimming removed 3 bases from V and 2 bases from J; junction bases left unmatched: 6. The CDR3 has 15 amino acids. The CDR3: CATSRDRLEQETQYF. The CDR3 DNA reads as TGTGCCACCAGCAGGGACAGGCTCGAGCAAGAGACCCAGTACTTC.

This clonotype was seen more than once but under ten times. This chain links TRBV6-2 or TRBV6-3 with TRBJ2-7; TRBD2 aligns across 9 bases. CDR1 MNHEY and CDR2 SVGEGT come from the germline V gene. This CDR3 comprises 15 residues. J lost 8 bases, V lost 2 bases, and 10 bases had no gene match. The CDR3: CASSYGVIAGDQQYF. The CDR3 nucleotides read TGTGCCAGCAGTTACGGTGTGATAGCGGGAGACCAGCAGTACTTC.

The J gene is TRBJ2-5, the V gene TRBV28, with D maybe TRBD1 (6 bases). Germline CDR1 and CDR2: MDHEN and SYDVKM. Trimming cost V 7 bases and J 2 bases, with 17 bases left between them. The CDR3 extends over 15 amino acids. The CDR3 region is CASIIRTVRQETQYF. CDR3 DNA sequence: TGTGCCAGCATCATTAGGACAGTAAGGCAAGAGACCCAGTACTTC.

Notes on this clonotype: Germline and junction disagree at one end, which may indicate a read error. This chain connects TRBV28 to TRBJ2-7; 8 bases line up with TRBD2. Germline-derived CDR1 and CDR2 are MDHEN and SYDVKM. The CDR3 runs 19 residues. CDR3 amino acids: CASSLLPPAGAGFSYEQYF. In DNA form, the CDR3 reads TGTGCCAGCAGCTTATTGCCTCCAGCGGGAGCCGGTTTTTCCTACGAGCAGTACTTC. Combining the CDR3 with reference TRBV28 and TRBJ2-7 gives the whole variable domain DVKVTQSSRYLVKRTGEKVFLECVQDMDHENMFWYRQDPGLGLRLIYFSYDVKMKEKGDIPEGYSVSREKKERFSLILESASTNQTSMYLCASSLLPPAGAGFSYEQYFGPGTRLTVT.

In its sample, this clonotype was seen many times. V gene TRBV27 combines with J gene TRBJ2-5; 11 bases match TRBD2. This CDR3 has 16 residues. Germline CDR1 is MNHEY and CDR2 is SMNVEV (reference sequence). Trimming took 6 bases from V and 5 from J; bases not matched to a gene: 11. For the CDR3, the DNA is TGTGCCAGCAGCCCTATGGCTAGCGGGAGGTGGGAGACCCAGTACTTC. Its protein product is CASSPMASGRWETQYF.

In its sample, this clonotype was seen a few times. The chain employs TRBV6-1 and TRBJ1-1; D is perhaps TRBD1 (6 bases). Trimming cost V 6 bases and J 0 bases, with 14 bases left between them. This CDR3 comprises 15 residues. Germline CDR1 MNHNS, CDR2 SASEGT. Here the CDR3 DNA reads TGTGCCAGCAGGACCGCCCAGGGGATGAACACTGAAGCTTTCTTT. As protein: CASRTAQGMNTEAFF.

With regard to this clonotype: This could be a read error, since a much larger clone is one nucleotide away. V usage is TRBV30 and J usage is TRBJ1-5, with 7 bases that match TRBD1. CDR1 and CDR2 from the germline V gene are GTSNPN and SVGIG (reference sequence). V was pared by 3 bases and J by 2 bases, with 4 bases of the junction left unmatched. The CDR3 is 14 amino acids. In DNA form, the CDR3 reads TGTGCCTGGAGGTATACAGGGGGCAATCAGCCCCAGCATTTT. Encoded protein: CAWRYTGGNQPQHF. The complete variable domain, with remaining parts taken from reference TRBV30 and TRBJ1-5, reads SQTIHQWPATLVQPVGSPLSLECTVEGTSNPNLYWYRQAAGRGLQLLFYSVGIGQISSEVPQNLSASRPQDRQFILSSKKLLLSDSGFYLCAWRYTGGNQPQHFGDGTRLSIL.

At least ten counts were recorded for this clonotype. The rearrangement joins TRBV4-2 to TRBJ2-5, with a possible D match to TRBD1 (6 bases). The CDR3 runs to 15 residues. Germline V gene sequence: CDR1 LGHNA, CDR2 YNFKEQ. The ends were cut back, 4 bases at V and 1 base at J, with 13 bases in the middle. In nucleotides, the CDR3 is TGTGCCAGCAGCCTATTACAGACAGGCCAAGAGACCCAGTACTTC. Protein product: CASSLLQTGQETQYF.

In its sample, this clonotype was seen many times. This chain connects TRBV5-6 to TRBJ1-5; no firm D call. V lost 0 bases and J lost 0, with 16 bases in between. The CDR3 totals 18 residues. CDR1 and CDR2 (germline): SGHDT, YYEEEE. The CDR3 here is CASSLAPGPSNSNQPQHF. The CDR3 nucleotides are TGTGCCAGCAGCTTGGCCCCAGGTCCCTCAAATAGCAATCAGCCCCAGCATTTT.

With regard to this clonotype: A read error may produce the germline difference seen at one junction end. The chain links TRBV2 to TRBJ1-2; 9 nucleotides align to TRBD1. This CDR3 contains 16 residues. Germline V gene sequence: CDR1 SNHLY, CDR2 FYNNEI. CDR3 sequence reads: CTSTPDRGKRLYGYTF. The CDR3 nucleotides are TGTACCAGCACGCCAGACAGGGGGAAAAGATTATATGGCTACACCTTC.

The chain employs TRBV11-3 and TRBJ2-1; 8 positions agree with TRBD2. The junction had 11 bases not matched to a gene; V was cut back by 0 bases and J by 10 bases. Germline V CDR1 and CDR2: SGHNT, YENEEA. This CDR3 has 16 residues. CDR3 DNA sequence: TGTGCCAGCAGCTTAGACGGGAGGGATAATAGAATGGAGCAGTTCTTC. Protein sequence: CASSLDGRDNRMEQFF.

There are many counts of this clonotype. The chain has TRBV7-8 and TRBJ2-2; no definite D call. CDR1 is SGHVS, CDR2 FQNEAQ, per germline. The V end was cut by 1 base, the J end by 0 bases, with 12 bases between. The CDR3 is 17 residues long. The DNA of the CDR3 is TGTGCCAGCAGCTTAGTGGGCGCGGACCCGAACACCGGGGAGCTGTTTTTT. This encodes CASSLVGADPNTGELFF.

The V call is TRBV7-8, the J call TRBJ2-7, with TRBD1 matching over 11 bases. Germline loops: CDR1 SGHVS, CDR2 FQNEAQ. The V gene end was trimmed by 2 bases and the J gene end by 3 bases; junction bases not matched to a gene: 3. There are 15 residues in the CDR3. CDR3 in amino acids: CASSLRTGGFYEQYF. CDR3 nucleotide sequence: TGTGCCAGCAGCTTAAGGACAGGGGGCTTCTACGAGCAGTACTTC.

The chain couples TRBV6-1 to TRBJ1-5, with 7 positions matching TRBD1. The CDR3 covers 15 residues. In germline, CDR1 is MNHNS, CDR2 SASEGT. V was clipped by 3 bases and J by 1 base; unmatched bases: 3. The CDR3 protein is CASSDLTGSNQPQHF. CDR3 nucleotides: TGTGCCAGCAGTGATTTGACAGGGAGCAATCAGCCCCAGCATTTT.

In regard to this clonotype: A read error may be the cause here, since a much bigger clone is one base away. The conserved phenylalanine or tryptophan normally closing the CDR3 is absent here, so this likely arose from a read error. The rearrangement links TRBV7-2 to TRBJ2-1; 7 nucleotides agree with TRBD2. Germline loops: CDR1 SGHTA, CDR2 FQGNSA. The CDR3 totals 12 residues. CDR3 in DNA: TGTGCCGGCAGCTCAGCGGGATTCGAGCAGTTCTCC. This codes for CAGSSAGFEQFS.

This clonotype was recorded many times. The chain combines TRBV3-1 with TRBJ2-5; maybe TRBD2 (5 bases). There are 15 residues in the CDR3. From germline, CDR1 is LGHDT and CDR2 YNNKEL (reference sequence). The V end lost 0 bases, the J end lost 5 bases, and 13 bases lay between the germline ends. The CDR3 loop reads CASSQDSTASETQYF. CDR3 DNA: TGTGCCAGCAGCCAAGATAGCACAGCTAGCGAGACCCAGTACTTC.

This clonotype was seen at least ten times. This chain joins TRBV19 and TRBJ2-6, with 8 bases fitting TRBD1. In germline, CDR1 is LNHDA, CDR2 SQIVND (reference sequence). The CDR3 length is 16 residues. CDR3 nucleotides: TGTGCTACCCACCGACAGGGGAACTTTGGGGCCAACGTCCTGACTTTC. Translated, it gives CATHRQGNFGANVLTF.

Many counts were recorded for this clonotype. V gene TRBV19 combines with J gene TRBJ2-7, with a weak D call TRBD2 (5 bases). V was cut by 1 base and J by 6 bases, with 7 bases left in between. Germline V gene lookup returns CDR1 LNHDA and CDR2 SQIVND (reference sequence). The CDR3 sequence is 12 residues long. CDR3 nucleotides: TGTGCCAGTAGTATAGGGAGCGGCGAGCAGTACTTC. It translates to CASSIGSGEQYF.

This clonotype was counted ten times or more. This chain uses TRBV7-8 with TRBJ1-2; 9 nucleotides match TRBD1. The CDR3 is 14 amino acids. The germline CDR1 and CDR2 sequences are SGHVS and FQNEAQ. V lost 5 bases and J lost 8; bases outside the gene matches: 9. In DNA, the CDR3 is TGTGCCAGCAGCCCCCGGGACAGGGTGTTGGGCTACACCTTC. This translates into CASSPRDRVLGYTF.

In its sample, this clonotype was seen many times. The V gene is TRBV4-2, the J gene TRBJ2-4; D is unclear. Per germline, CDR1 LGHNA and CDR2 YNFKEQ. The CDR3 runs to 17 residues. Deletions cut 4 bases from V and 5 bases from J, with 21 bases between. The CDR3 nucleotides read TGTGCCAGCAGCCGAGCCCTTAGGTCCTTGACGGAAAACATTCAGTACTTC. Translated: CASSRALRSLTENIQYF.

This clonotype was seen ten or more times. This rearrangement joins TRBV20-1 to TRBJ1-6; 9 nucleotides align to TRBD1. This CDR3 has 14 amino acids. The germline V gene encodes CDR1 DFQATT and CDR2 SNEGSKA (reference sequence). J lost 5 bases, V lost 6 bases, and 5 bases had no gene match. In DNA form, the CDR3 reads TGCAGTGCAACCGGGACAGGGAATAATTCACCCCTCCACTTT. This sequence encodes CSATGTGNNSPLHF.

This clonotype was seen repeatedly, ten times or more. The junction does not match germline at one end; this may be a read error. This CDR3 reads CASSLDNTGELFF. CDR3 nucleotide sequence: TGTGCCAGCAGCTTAGATAACACCGGGGAGCTGTTTTTT. V usage is TRBV5-1 and J usage is TRBJ2-2; D gene unclear. Germline V gene sequence: CDR1 SGHRS, CDR2 YFSETQ. The CDR3 spans 13 residues.

The rearrangement links TRBV27 to TRBJ1-1; 9 nucleotides match TRBD1. The V gene end was trimmed by 4 bases and the J gene end by 5 bases; junction bases not matched to a gene: 5. The germline gives CDR1 MNHEY, CDR2 SMNVEV (reference sequence). This CDR3 is built from 14 residues. The CDR3 spells CASSWAGTGTEAFF. The CDR3 DNA follows: TGTGCCAGCAGTTGGGCCGGGACAGGGACTGAAGCTTTCTTT.